The 14 T cell receptor beta chains given below trace back to one sample, sequenced in a study of blood T cell repertoires in COVID-19. Here immunoSEQ multiplex PCR was the method, and the copy in TCRdb shows in-frame clones only, minus some. The repertoire holds fewer than 300,000 clones, approximately 82% seen once, with roughly 3% in the top ten. The sequencing sample was made of peripheral blood. Every receptor here comes from a woman aged 18-29 years with acute or convalescent COVID-19.

The chain joins TRBV6-5 to TRBJ2-1; 7 bases agree with TRBD2. Germline V lookup: CDR1 MNHEY, CDR2 SVGAGI. J gave up 0 bases and V 6 bases, and 5 bases lay outside the gene matches. This CDR3 contains 15 residues. The CDR3: CASSRTSDSYNEQFF. The CDR3 coding sequence is TGTGCCAGCAGCAGAACTAGCGACTCCTACAATGAGCAGTTCTTC.

The chain uses TRBV4-3 and TRBJ2-1, with TRBD2 matching over 10 bases. Germline CDR1 and CDR2: LGHNA and YSLEER. CDR3 length: 15 residues. Germline trimming cut 4 bases from V and 3 bases from J; bases unmatched to any gene: 3. In DNA, the CDR3 is TGCGCCAGCAGCCCACGGACTAGCGGCTACAATGAGCAGTTCTTC. Its translation: CASSPRTSGYNEQFF.

This clone appeared a single time. The chain recombines TRBV7-9 with TRBJ2-7; D might be TRBD1 (6 bases). V lost 5 bases and J lost 2, with 22 bases in between. The CDR3 has 17 amino acids. The germline gives CDR1 SEHNR, CDR2 FQNEAQ (reference sequence). The DNA for the CDR3 is TGTGCCAGCAGCCCTCCAACAAAACAGGGACCCACCTACGAGCAGTACTTC. Translated: CASSPPTKQGPTYEQYF.

This clone was detected a few times. V is TRBV6-6 and J is TRBJ1-5, with D tentatively TRBD1 (5 bases). CDR3 length equals 15 residues. Trimming shortened V by 2 bases and J by 1 base, and 9 bases separated the two germline ends. The germline V gene encodes CDR1 MNHNY and CDR2 SVGAGI (reference sequence). The CDR3 DNA follows: TGTGCCAGCAGTTACCAGGGCGCAAGCAATCAGCCCCAGCATTTT. This gives the protein CASSYQGASNQPQHF.

This chain uses TRBV6-2 or TRBV6-3 with TRBJ1-1, with D perhaps matching TRBD1 (5 bases). CDR1 and CDR2 from the germline V gene are MNHEY and SVGEGT. The ends were cut back, 2 bases at V and 4 bases at J, with 14 bases in the middle. The CDR3 has 15 residues. CDR3 amino acids: CASSYARERGTEAFF. The CDR3 region has the DNA TGTGCCAGCAGTTACGCCAGGGAGCGGGGCACTGAAGCTTTCTTT.

The chain employs TRBV10-3 and TRBJ2-2; TRBD2 matches 7 bases. There are 19 residues in the CDR3. With 2 bases clipped from V and 3 bases from J, the junction kept 15 bases outside the gene matches. Germline loops: CDR1 ENHRY, CDR2 SYGVKD. The CDR3: CAISEGGEGGPWDTGELFF. CDR3 DNA: TGTGCCATCAGTGAGGGGGGAGAGGGAGGGCCTTGGGACACCGGGGAGCTGTTTTTT.

About this clone itself: At the DNA level, this CDR3 is encoded by other sequences in the same sample as well. The J gene is TRBJ2-7, the V gene TRBV28; no reliable D call. Trimming cost V 6 bases and J 3 bases, with 6 bases left between them. CDR3 length equals 11 residues. Germline V gene lookup returns CDR1 MDHEN and CDR2 SYDVKM. The CDR3 DNA follows: TGTGCCAGCAGCTATCTCTACGAGCAGTACTTC. Amino acids: CASSYLYEQYF.

Here the CDR3 reads CASSPPGLAGTTQYF. For the CDR3, the DNA is TGTGCCAGCTCACCACCAGGGCTAGCGGGAACGACCCAGTACTTC. This chain uses TRBV18 with TRBJ2-5; TRBD2 matches 9 bases. Germline trimming cut 0 bases from V and 7 bases from J; bases unmatched to any gene: 6. Looked up from germline, CDR1 is KGHSH and CDR2 is LQKENI. This CDR3 comprises 15 residues.

DNA for the CDR3: TGCGCCAGCAGGAAGGGGGACAGACCCTACGAGCAGTACTTC. Protein sequence: CASRKGDRPYEQYF. The gene calls are TRBV5-1 and TRBJ2-7, with TRBD1 matching over 7 bases. CDR3 length: 14 residues. The trim removed 5 bases at V and 2 bases at J, leaving 7 bases unmatched. Per germline, CDR1 SGHRS and CDR2 YFSETQ.

The rearrangement joins TRBV10-3 to TRBJ1-5; TRBD1 matches 7 bases. The germline V gene encodes CDR1 ENHRY and CDR2 SYGVKD. The CDR3 loop spans 14 amino acids. V dropped 8 bases and J dropped 5; count of bases not matched to a gene: 9. CDR3 sequence reads: CAIGGDSRDQPQHF. CDR3 nucleotides: TGTGCCATCGGAGGGGACAGTAGGGATCAGCCCCAGCATTTT.

The chain couples TRBV9 to TRBJ2-7, with D possibly TRBD2 on 6 matching bases. V lost 3 bases and J lost 5, with 12 bases in between. CDR1 and CDR2 (germline): SGDLS, YYNGEE. The CDR3 is 13 amino acids. The CDR3 DNA reads TGTGCCAGCAGCGGGGAGGCCCCGAACGAGCAGTACTTC. This codes for CASSGEAPNEQYF. Full variable domain (outside the CDR3, taken from reference TRBV9 and TRBJ2-7): DSGVTQTPKHLITATGQRVTLRCSPRSGDLSVYWYQQSLDQGLQFLIQYYNGEERAKGNILERFSAQQFPDLHSELNLSSLELGDSALYFCASSGEAPNEQYFGPGTRLTVT.

The rearrangement joins TRBV10-3 to TRBJ2-7, with TRBD2 identical over 13 bases. CDR3 size: 15 residues. Germline V gene lookup returns CDR1 ENHRY and CDR2 SYGVKD. With V trimmed by 7 bases and J by 4 bases, 7 bases remained unmatched. The CDR3 loop is CAINSGLAGKYEQYF. CDR3 nucleotides: TGTGCCATCAACTCGGGACTAGCGGGAAAGTACGAGCAGTACTTC.

This clone was picked up a small number of times. This sequence joins TRBV6-1 and TRBJ2-2, with D possibly matching TRBD2 (6 bases). This CDR3 has 16 residues. V dropped 1 base and J dropped 4 bases, with 13 bases sitting between them. Germline-derived CDR1 and CDR2 are MNHNS and SASEGT. CDR3 nucleotides: TGTGCCAGCAGTGAAGTTGCGGGAATCAGCACCGGGGAGCTGTTTTTT. Its translation: CASSEVAGISTGELFF.

The chain carries TRBV30 and TRBJ1-1; D gene unclear. Trimming left V 0 bases short and J 1 base short, with 12 bases between. The CDR3 covers 15 residues. The germline V gene has CDR1 GTSNPN and CDR2 SVGIG (reference sequence). Here the CDR3 reads CAWSVVLAGNTEAFF. The CDR3 DNA reads TGTGCCTGGAGTGTAGTTCTCGCAGGGAACACTGAAGCTTTCTTT.